The 7 T cell receptor beta chains below come from one sample, sequenced in a study of blood T cell repertoires in COVID-19. TCRdb keeps only in-frame clones here, not all; method: immunoSEQ multiplex PCR. The sample holds 250,000 to 350,000 clones, roughly 85% seen once. Sequencing was done on a sample of PBMCs or T cells enriched from blood (not recorded which). The receptors were sampled from a woman aged 40 to 50 who had recovered from COVID-19.

The chain joins TRBV7-3 to TRBJ1-6; 10 positions agree with TRBD1. The V segment lost 3 bases and the J segment 10 bases; nucleotides outside the gene matches: 6. The CDR3 is 15 residues long. Germline CDR1 reads SGHTA; CDR2 reads FQGTGA. The CDR3 sequence is CASSLTGTGVSPLHF. In DNA form, the CDR3 reads TGTGCCAGCAGCTTGACCGGGACAGGGGTATCACCCCTCCACTTT.

V usage is TRBV28 and J usage is TRBJ1-2; 12 bases align to TRBD1. Germline CDR1 reads MDHEN; CDR2 reads SYDVKM. The V and J ends lost 6 bases and 7 bases, in that order; junction bases with no gene match: 6. The CDR3 has 14 amino acids. This CDR3 reads CASRRGQGASGYTF. CDR3 DNA: TGTGCCAGCAGGAGGGGACAGGGGGCGAGTGGCTACACCTTC.

The chain uses TRBV28 and TRBJ2-7, with a weak D call TRBD2 (6 bases). V dropped 8 bases and J dropped 6 bases, with 14 bases sitting between them. Germline-derived CDR1 and CDR2 are MDHEN and SYDVKM. There are 12 residues in the CDR3. The CDR3 reads CASGGLLSEQYF. CDR3 in DNA: TGTGCCAGCGGTGGACTACTGAGCGAGCAGTACTTC.

The genes are TRBV3-1 (or the pseudogene TRBV3-2) and TRBJ2-1; 7 bases are a match to TRBD2. This CDR3 is 13 amino acids long. Germline assignment: CDR1 LGHDT and CDR2 YNNKEL (reference sequence). The J segment lost 10 bases and the V segment lost 2 bases, leaving 5 bases of the junction unmatched. The CDR3 here is CASSQRSGQEQFF. The CDR3 coding sequence is TGTGCCAGCAGCCAACGTAGCGGGCAGGAGCAGTTCTTC.

The V and J genes are TRBV3-1 (or the pseudogene TRBV3-2) and TRBJ1-1, with TRBD1 as a possible D gene (6 bases). The length of the CDR3 is 13 residues. Germline V gene data show CDR1 as LGHDT and CDR2 as YNNKEL (reference sequence). Deletions cut 10 bases from V and 0 bases from J, with 12 bases between. The CDR3 reads CATSDSLNTEAFF. CDR3 nucleotide sequence: TGTGCCACCTCGGACAGCTTGAACACTGAAGCTTTCTTT.

The chain recombines TRBV13 with TRBJ1-1; D may be TRBD1 (6 bases). Trimming took off 5 bases at V and 5 bases at J, with 21 bases between the two ends. Germline V gene data show CDR1 as PRHDT and CDR2 as FYEKMQ (reference sequence). The length of the CDR3 is 16 residues. Written as DNA, the CDR3 is TGTGCCAGCAGCCCCCGCGGGCCAAGGGGGGGAACTGAAGCTTTCTTT. It codes for CASSPRGPRGGTEAFF.

This clone was counted between two and nine times. This chain joins TRBV30 and TRBJ1-1; D not certain. Looked up from germline, CDR1 is GTSNPN and CDR2 is SVGIG (reference sequence). The CDR3 has 15 residues. V gave up 0 bases and J gave up 4 bases, with 15 bases separating them. The DNA for the CDR3 is TGTGCCTGGAGTGTACGGTGGGCCGCCCGCACTGAAGCTTTCTTT. Amino acids: CAWSVRWAARTEAFF. Drawing the rest from reference TRBV30 and TRBJ1-1, the complete variable domain is SQTIHQWPATLVQPVGSPLSLECTVEGTSNPNLYWYRQAAGRGLQLLFYSVGIGQISSEVPQNLSASRPQDRQFILSSKKLLLSDSGFYLCAWSVRWAARTEAFFGQGTRLTVV.